This TCR beta chain was identified in a study of cytomegalovirus exposure and HLA in healthy donors. Findings and caveats of the study: The investigators catalogued 150 to 200 TCR beta chains as cytomegalovirus-associated. A few chains tied to CMV proved CMV antigen-specific in vitro.

In germline, CDR1 is SGHNT, CDR2 YYREEE (reference sequence). V dropped 1 base and J dropped 10 bases, with 17 bases sitting between them. There are 14 residues in the CDR3. PCR used 60 Vbeta primers and 13 Jbeta primers. Sequenced by immunoSEQ multiplex PCR; TCRdb stores in-frame clones only, minus some. The sample records about 180,000 clones, 60% to 80% being singletons. Remarks on this clone: Its specificity is unknown.

Sequenced: PBMCs. The chain carries TRBV5-4 and TRBJ1-1; D is possibly TRBD1 (5 bases). The sequence came from a man aged 55-75 years in good health and CMV-seronegative. In DNA, the CDR3 is TGTGCCAGCAGCTTGAACATAAATACAGGAATAGCTTTCTTT. Translated: CASSLNINTGIAFF.